This is a list of T cell receptor beta chains from one sample in a study of cytomegalovirus exposure and HLA in healthy donors. TCRdb keeps only in-frame clones here, not all; method: immunoSEQ multiplex PCR. The sample carries some 200,000 clones, over 70% recorded once. The source material was PBMCs. The receptor source for this set is a female donor in good health and CMV-seronegative. Both conserved end residues are part of each CDR3. D genes are given only for firm matches. Only part of the rows carry a size: once, few, many, or a class if the clone is expanded.

length: 13; size: NA; D: NA; J: TRBJ1-1; V: TRBV2; DNA: TGTGCCAGCAGTCCAGGGCGGTCCACTGAAGCTTTCTTT; CDR3: CASSPGRSTEAFF
length: 15; size: few; D: TRBD2; J: TRBJ2-1; V: TRBV10-1; DNA: TGCGCCAGCAGTGACCGAAGCGGGAGGGCCGATGAGCAGTTCTTC; CDR3: CASSDRSGRADEQFF
length: 13; size: NA; D: NA; J: TRBJ1-1; V: TRBV6-1; DNA: TGTGCCAGCGCGGCAGCCCTGAACACTGAAGCTTTCTTT; CDR3: CASAAALNTEAFF
length: 14; size: NA; D: TRBD1; J: TRBJ1-5; V: TRBV19; DNA: TGTGCCAGTAGTGGGACAGGGGGGAATCAGCCCCAGCATTTT; CDR3: CASSGTGGNQPQHF
length: 19; size: NA; D: TRBD1; J: TRBJ1-1; V: TRBV7-9; DNA: TGTGCCAGCAGCTCCCTCCCTTTTGGACAGGGGACGGGAAACACTGAAGCTTTCTTT; CDR3: CASSSLPFGQGTGNTEAFF
length: 15; size: NA; D: TRBD1; J: TRBJ1-2; V: TRBV5-1; DNA: TGCGCCAGCAGTTATGGGACAGGGGGCAGCTATGGCTACACCTTC; CDR3: CASSYGTGGSYGYTF
length: 18; size: NA; D: NA; J: TRBJ1-6; V: TRBV13; DNA: TGTGCCAGCAGCCCGTCAGGGCAGAGATCGGACTATAATTCACCCCTCCACTTT; CDR3: CASSPSGQRSDYNSPLHF
length: 14; size: few; D: TRBD1; J: TRBJ2-1; V: TRBV18; DNA: TGTGCCAGCTCACCCGGGACAGGATTAAATGAGCAGTTCTTC; CDR3: CASSPGTGLNEQFF
length: 15; size: NA; D: TRBD1; J: TRBJ2-4; V: TRBV25-1; DNA: TGTGCCAGCAGTGACAGGGGGCTAGCCAAAAACATTCAGTACTTC; CDR3: CASSDRGLAKNIQYF
length: 17; size: NA; D: TRBD1; J: TRBJ2-4; V: TRBV28; DNA: TGTGCCAGCAGACCAAGGACAGGATGGACCCCCAAAAACATTCAGTACTTC; CDR3: CASRPRTGWTPKNIQYF
length: 15; size: NA; D: TRBD1; J: TRBJ2-7; V: TRBV7-3; DNA: TGTGCCAGCAGCCCGACAGGGGGCGTATCGATAGAGCAGTACTTC; CDR3: CASSPTGGVSIEQYF
length: 15; size: once; D: TRBD2; J: TRBJ2-5; V: TRBV28; DNA: TGTGCCAGCAGAGACGGACTAGCGGGGAGAGAGACCCAGTACTTC; CDR3: CASRDGLAGRETQYF
length: 14; size: NA; D: TRBD1; J: TRBJ2-7; V: TRBV6-1; DNA: TGTGCCAGCAGTGGGGGACAGGCCTTCTACGAGCAGTACTTC; CDR3: CASSGGQAFYEQYF
length: 16; size: once; D: NA; J: TRBJ1-3; V: TRBV6-6; DNA: TGTGCCAGCAGGCAAGGGGTGGGCACCTCTGGAAACACCATATATTTT; CDR3: CASRQGVGTSGNTIYF
length: 13; size: NA; D: NA; J: TRBJ1-1; V: TRBV5-1; DNA: TGCGCCAGCAGCCTCCTAGTGAGCACTGAAGCTTTCTTT; CDR3: CASSLLVSTEAFF
length: 11; size: once; D: NA; J: TRBJ1-2; V: TRBV19; DNA: TGTGTCAGTAGAACAGGGTATGGCTACACCTTC; CDR3: CVSRTGYGYTF
length: 13; size: NA; D: NA; J: TRBJ1-1; V: TRBV6-6; DNA: TGTGCCAGCAGTTACGCCCCGGACACTGAAGCTTTCTTT; CDR3: CASSYAPDTEAFF
length: 17; size: NA; D: TRBD2; J: TRBJ2-3; V: TRBV30; DNA: TGTGCCTGGAGTGTAACCCGGACTAGCGGGGGAGGAGATACGCAGTATTTT; CDR3: CAWSVTRTSGGGDTQYF
length: 14; size: NA; D: TRBD1; J: TRBJ2-1; V: TRBV7-3; DNA: TGTGCCAGCAGTGGGACAGGGGGTTTGGATGAGCAGTTCTTC; CDR3: CASSGTGGLDEQFF
length: 16; size: few; D: TRBD2; J: TRBJ2-7; V: TRBV6-1; DNA: TGTGCCAGCAGTGAAGAATCCCCAGCGGGGGTCTACGAGCAGTACTTC; CDR3: CASSEESPAGVYEQYF
length: 14; size: once; D: TRBD1; J: TRBJ1-4; V: TRBV28; DNA: TGTGCCAGCAGACCGGGACAGGGAGGTGAAAAACTGTTTTTT; CDR3: CASRPGQGGEKLFF
length: 13; size: NA; D: NA; J: TRBJ1-4; V: TRBV5-4; DNA: TGTGCCAGCAGCTGGGGGGTTAATGAAAAACTGTTTTTT; CDR3: CASSWGVNEKLFF
length: 20; size: NA; D: TRBD2; J: TRBJ2-3; V: TRBV4-1; DNA: TGCGCCAGCAGCCAAGAGAAGACTAGCGGGGGGGCCCGTGGTGCAGATACGCAGTATTTT; CDR3: CASSQEKTSGGARGADTQYF
length: 17; size: NA; D: TRBD1; J: TRBJ1-1; V: TRBV19; DNA: TGTGCCAGTAGTATAAATTGGGACAGCCTAATGGGAACTGAAGCTTTCTTT; CDR3: CASSINWDSLMGTEAFF
length: 12; size: NA; D: NA; J: TRBJ1-1; V: TRBV7-9; DNA: TGTTCCAGCAGCGGCGAGGTATCTGAAGCTTTCTTT; CDR3: CSSSGEVSEAFF
length: 14; size: NA; D: NA; J: TRBJ2-6; V: TRBV6-6; DNA: TGTGCCAGCAGCCCCGCAGGGGGGGCCAACGTCCTGACTTTC; CDR3: CASSPAGGANVLTF
length: 16; size: NA; D: NA; J: TRBJ2-1; V: TRBV6-6; DNA: TGTGCCAGCAGCCTACCTCTAGCACTTACCTACAATGAGCAGTTCTTC; CDR3: CASSLPLALTYNEQFF
length: 13; size: NA; D: NA; J: TRBJ1-1; V: TRBV6-1; DNA: TGTGCCAGCAGTGAATGGGAGAGGTCCGGGGCTTTCTTT; CDR3: CASSEWERSGAFF
length: 13; size: NA; D: NA; J: TRBJ2-5; V: TRBV7-2; DNA: TGTGCCAGCAGCTCACCGGGACAAGCAACCCAGTACTTC; CDR3: CASSSPGQATQYF
length: 15; size: NA; D: TRBD2; J: TRBJ2-3; V: TRBV7-3; DNA: TGTGCCAGCAGCCCTGGCGGGGGGGCCACAGATACGCAGTATTTT; CDR3: CASSPGGGATDTQYF
length: 16; size: NA; D: NA; J: TRBJ1-6; V: TRBV14; DNA: TGTGCCAGCAGCGAAGACAGTTGGCTTGTAAATTCACCCCTCCACTTT; CDR3: CASSEDSWLVNSPLHF
length: 14; size: NA; D: NA; J: TRBJ2-7; V: TRBV7-6; DNA: TGTGCCAGCAGCTTAGTAGAGTCGACCTACGAGCAGTACTTC; CDR3: CASSLVESTYEQYF
length: 16; size: once; D: TRBD2; J: TRBJ2-5; V: TRBV30; DNA: TGTGCCTGGAGTGTACAGGCACTAGCGGGAGCAGAGACCCAGTACTTC; CDR3: CAWSVQALAGAETQYF
length: 18; size: NA; D: NA; J: TRBJ1-5; V: TRBV19; DNA: TGTGCCAGTAGTATAGGGAGGCATCCTTTATCTAGCAATCAGCCCCAGCATTTT; CDR3: CASSIGRHPLSSNQPQHF
length: 15; size: NA; D: TRBD2; J: TRBJ2-7; V: TRBV2; DNA: TGTGCCAGCAGTTCCGAACTAGCGGGGAGCTACGAGCAGTACTTC; CDR3: CASSSELAGSYEQYF
length: 17; size: once; D: NA; J: TRBJ2-2; V: TRBV30; DNA: TGTGCCTGGTTTAACACCTGGGGGGACAGTAACACCGGGGAGCTGTTTTTT; CDR3: CAWFNTWGDSNTGELFF
length: 13; size: NA; D: NA; J: TRBJ2-7; V: TRBV30; DNA: TGTGCCTGGAGTCCGGATCAGGGCTACGAGCAGTACTTC; CDR3: CAWSPDQGYEQYF
length: 15; size: few; D: TRBD1; J: TRBJ1-1; V: TRBV7-3; DNA: TGTGCCAGCAGCCAAATGCCCAGGGGGCGCCTCCAAGCTTTCTTT; CDR3: CASSQMPRGRLQAFF
length: 16; size: NA; D: NA; J: TRBJ2-7; V: TRBV28; DNA: TGTGCCAGCAGTCCTAACGGGGGATTCTACGGCTACGAGCAGTACTTC; CDR3: CASSPNGGFYGYEQYF
length: 14; size: NA; D: NA; J: TRBJ1-6; V: TRBV5-5; DNA: TGTGCCAGCAGCTTGGACAGGAGTAATTCACCCCTCCACTTT; CDR3: CASSLDRSNSPLHF
length: 14; size: NA; D: TRBD1; J: TRBJ1-2; V: TRBV7-8; DNA: TGTGCCAGCAGCTTAGCGGACAGGAACTATGGCTACACCTTC; CDR3: CASSLADRNYGYTF
length: 19; size: NA; D: TRBD2; J: TRBJ2-2; V: TRBV4-3; DNA: TGCGCCAGCAGCCGTCGACTAGCGGGGGGAGAAGCGAACACCGGGGAGCTGTTTTTT; CDR3: CASSRRLAGGEANTGELFF
length: 13; size: NA; D: NA; J: TRBJ2-5; V: TRBV6-6; DNA: TGTGCCAGCAGTTACAGCAAACAAGAGACCCAGTACTTC; CDR3: CASSYSKQETQYF
length: 14; size: NA; D: NA; J: TRBJ1-2; V: TRBV5-1; DNA: TGCGCCAGCAGCTCGACCGTAGGGGTCTATGGCTACACCTTC; CDR3: CASSSTVGVYGYTF
length: 15; size: NA; D: TRBD1; J: TRBJ1-4; V: TRBV27; DNA: TGTGCCAGCAGCCTATTCGGGACAGATAATGAAAAACTGTTTTTT; CDR3: CASSLFGTDNEKLFF
length: 13; size: NA; D: NA; J: TRBJ2-1; V: TRBV7-2; DNA: TGTGCCAGCAGCTTGGCAGACTACAATGAGCAGTTCTTC; CDR3: CASSLADYNEQFF
length: 15; size: few; D: TRBD2; J: TRBJ2-5; V: TRBV5-8; DNA: TGTGCCAGCAGCCCGGGCGGGAGGGTACCAGAGACCCAGTACTTC; CDR3: CASSPGGRVPETQYF